This T cell receptor beta chain was captured by sequencing in a study of T cell repertoires in cytomegalovirus infection. The V gene's germline CDR1 is MNHEY and CDR2 SVGEGT. There are 15 residues in the CDR3. V lost 6 bases and J 2 bases, leaving 14 bases between the germline ends. From the reads, TCRdb called clonotypes with MiXCR, one entry per CDR3 protein. The sample holds roughly 730,000 distinct CDR3 sequences, around 30% seen once. This clonotype was picked up a small number of times. Its specificity is not known. This TCR derives from a human donor in good health (CMV status not recorded). Some clones in this sample may be carry-over from other donors' samples. The sequences come from cultured PBMCs, collected from culture after CMV antigen stimulation. V is TRBV6-2 or TRBV6-3 and J is TRBJ2-4, with a tentative D call TRBD1 (6 bases). The DNA for the CDR3 is TGTGCCAGCAGATCGGCTACAGGGCCCAAAAACATTCAGTACTTC. This codes for CASRSATGPKNIQYF.